This T cell receptor beta chain stems from a study of blood T cell repertoires in COVID-19. The wider study: Sites in the United States, Italy and Spain provided acute and convalescent COVID-19 samples. T cells, B-cell-depleted T cells, or PBMCs provided the cDNA or gDNA that served as material.

Germline values: CDR1 LGHNA, CDR2 YSLEER. V gave up 6 bases and J gave up 1 base, with 6 bases separating them. The CDR3 covers 12 residues. Original processing methods: Reference gene primer amplification gave estimated nucleated cell counts. This table comes from immunoSEQ multiplex PCR, and its TCRdb copy is limited to in-frame clones, with some not included. V, J and clone size were drawn from that table, and D and trimming were deduced from the DNA. This sample has approximately 170,000 clones, with roughly 88% found just once. This receptor was taken from a man in his sixties who had recovered from COVID-19. This chain links TRBV4-3 with TRBJ1-2; D is ambiguous. The specimen sequenced was peripheral blood. The DNA for the CDR3 is TGCGCCAGCAGAGGAGTTAACTATGGCTACACCTTC. It translates to CASRGVNYGYTF.